This TCR beta chain was documented in a study of identical twins. Study conclusions and caveats: Invariant MAIT and iNKT cells are populations that could partly confound zero-insertion analyses. Models came in too low on out-of-frame TCR alpha sharing in monozygotic twins.

V lost 3 bases and J lost 5, with 10 bases in between. CDR3 size: 12 residues. Germline CDR1 is SQVTM and CDR2 is ANQGSEA. TCRdb re-analysed the 5' RACE reads in MiXCR, keeping a single row per CDR3 protein. This repertoire shows hundreds of thousands of distinct CDR3 sequences, approximately 7% found once; its top ten account for 3.6%. This clonotype was found many times. Its antigen is unknown. These data were also filed under a second study, of yellow fever vaccine responses in identical twins.

The chain recombines TRBV29-1 with TRBJ2-5; tentative D call: TRBD1 (5 bases). The clonotype originates from a woman under 30 in good health. Sequencing used memory (CD45RO+) T cells sorted from blood. The CDR3 sequence: CSVDGRGETQYF. The CDR3 nucleotides are TGCAGCGTTGATGGTAGGGGTGAGACCCAGTACTTC.